The source of this T cell receptor (beta chain) is a study of radiotherapy plus CTLA-4 blockade in lung cancer. About the research overall: Patients showed objective responses in 15% to 20% of cases and disease control in roughly 31%.

Assay: immunoSEQ multiplex PCR; the TCRdb copy retains only in-frame clones and omits some. The data show 80,000 to 95,000 clones, with roughly 80% seen just once and 0.82% held by the top ten. Regarding this clone: Antigen specificity is unknown.

Study results and caveats: In blood, tumor-derived TCR clones expanded after radiotherapy plus ipilimumab.

The CDR3 spans 15 residues. The V gene lost 1 base and the J gene lost 1 base, with 8 bases spanning the gap. In germline, CDR1 is SEHNR, CDR2 FQNEAQ (reference sequence). This sequence joins TRBV7-9 and TRBJ1-5; weak D call: TRBD1 (5 bases). Sequencing was performed on peripheral blood, taken from a patient treated with radiotherapy plus ipilimumab. The source of this sequence is a human donor with non-small cell lung cancer who had stable disease on radiotherapy plus ipilimumab. CDR3 sequence: CASSLGGGSNQPQHF. CDR3 in DNA: TGTGCCAGCAGCTTAGGCGGGGGGAGCAATCAGCCCCAGCATTTT. The full variable domain, in which reference TRBV7-9 and TRBJ1-5 provide the parts outside the CDR3, is DTGVSQNPRHKITKRGQNVTFRCDPISEHNRLYWYRQTLGQGPEFLTYFQNEAQLEKSRLLSDRFSAERPKGSFSTLEIQRTEQGDSAMYLCASSLGGGSNQPQHFGDGTRLSIL.